Listed below are T cell receptor beta chains from one sample, sequenced in a study of T cells in Graves' hyperthyroidism and ophthalmopathy. In TCRdb, the multiplex PCR reads were re-called with MiXCR into one record per CDR3 protein. Seen here are approximately 400,000 distinct CDR3 sequences, around 16% observed once, and the top ten hold about 14%. The sample was blood. All receptors derive from a woman between 18 and 30 years old with Graves' hyperthyroidism. Each CDR3 is given with its conserved first and last residue. D genes are given only for firm matches. For some rows the clone size is stated as once, few or many, or as a class when expanded; others skip it.

clone_size	d_call	v_call	j_call	cdr3_nt	cdr3_aa
few	TRBD2	TRBV9	TRBJ2-7	TGTGCCAGCAGCGTAACGGGAGGGATCGAGCAGTACTTC	CASSVTGGIEQYF
few	TRBD2	TRBV10-3	TRBJ2-1	TGTGCCATCAGCACCGGGACTAGCGGGATCACGTCCTACAATGAGCAGTTCTTC	CAISTGTSGITSYNEQFF
-	-	TRBV11-2	TRBJ1-5	TGTGCCAGCAGCTTAACAGACGATCAGCCCCAGCATTTT	CASSLTDDQPQHF
many	-	TRBV4-2	TRBJ2-2	TGTGCCAGCAGCCAGGGTGTGGGACTCCCCATTTCGGGGGAGCTGTTTTTT	CASSQGVGLPISGELFF
many	-	TRBV12-3/TRBV12-4	TRBJ1-4	TGTGCCAGCTCAAGGGACGTGACCCCCGAAAAACTGTTTTTT	CASSRDVTPEKLFF
-	-	TRBV7-2	TRBJ2-7	TGTGCCAGCAGCGTACTGACAGCAGAGCAGTACTTC	CASSVLTAEQYF
many	-	TRBV2	TRBJ2-5	TGTGCCAGCAGCGTCGGTGGGGAGGATGAAGAGACCCAGTACTTC	CASSVGGEDEETQYF
many	-	TRBV13	TRBJ2-5	TGTGCCAGCAGCTATGGACAGACAAAGACCCAGTACTTC	CASSYGQTKTQYF
many	TRBD1	TRBV5-1	TRBJ2-4	TGCGCCAGCAGCAAGGGGGCCCAAAAAAACATTCAGTACTTC	CASSKGAQKNIQYF
few	-	TRBV7-3	TRBJ2-2	TGTGCCAGCAGCTTACTCCCCCCGTTGGGCACCGGGGAGCTGTTTTTT	CASSLLPPLGTGELFF
many	TRBD2	TRBV3-1	TRBJ2-2	TGTGCCAGCAGCGCACTAGCGGGGAACACCGGGGAGCTGTTTTTT	CASSALAGNTGELFF
many	-	TRBV20-1	TRBJ2-1	TGCAGTGCTAGAGGACGGACGCGGTTGTGGTACAATGAGCAGTTCTTC	CSARGRTRLWYNEQFF
many	-	TRBV13	TRBJ1-2	TGTGCCAGCAGCCGCTATGAGGTCCTTTCCGGCTACACCTTC	CASSRYEVLSGYTF
-	-	TRBV6-5	TRBJ1-3	TGTGCCAGCAGTTACTCGACAGTAAGCTCTGGAAACACCATATATTTT	CASSYSTVSSGNTIYF
many	-	TRBV6-1	TRBJ1-1	TGTGCCAGCGGGGGCCTGAACACTGAAGCTTTCTTT	CASGGLNTEAFF
-	-	TRBV28	TRBJ2-6	TGTGCCAGCAGTTTACTCGGGGGTTGGGCTGGGGCCAACGTCCTGACTTTC	CASSLLGGWAGANVLTF
few	TRBD1	TRBV4-1	TRBJ1-6	TGCGCCAGCAGCCAACCGGGACAGGGGGCTTCACCCCTCCACTTT	CASSQPGQGASPLHF